A selection of T cell receptor beta chains follows, all from one sample in a study of T-cell reconstitution after alpha-beta-depleted transplantation in children. A single record per CDR3 protein comes from TCRdb applying MiXCR to the PCR reads. This table holds approximately 500,000 distinct CDR3 sequences, roughly a tenth found once. The sequencing here drew on PBMCs, taken before TCRalphabeta/CD19-depleted stem cell transplant. The receptors shown here come from a child aged 2-9 years with inherited bone marrow failure, due to receive a stem cell transplant. The CDR3 runs from the conserved cysteine through the conserved F or W. The D gene is left open where the match is weak. Part of the rows lack a size; the others show once, few, many or a class for expanded clones.

v_gene	d_gene	j_gene	abundance	CDR3aa	CDR3nt
TRBV15	.	TRBJ1-2	many	CATSREKRAIRDYGYTF	TGTGCCACCAGCAGAGAAAAAAGGGCAATACGGGACTATGGCTACACCTTC
TRBV12-3/TRBV12-4	.	TRBJ2-1	many	CASTTPGQGNEQFF	TGTGCCAGCACCACCCCAGGTCAGGGCAATGAGCAGTTCTTC
TRBV5-8	TRBD2	TRBJ2-1	many	CASSLFLAGGYNEQFF	TGTGCCAGCAGCTTGTTCCTAGCGGGAGGGTACAATGAGCAGTTCTTC
TRBV25-1	.	TRBJ2-2	many	CASSEYLTEAWNTGELFF	TGTGCCAGCAGTGAATATTTAACAGAAGCGTGGAACACCGGGGAGCTGTTTTTT
TRBV5-5	TRBD1	TRBJ2-1	many	CASSFGQDEQFF	TGTGCCAGCAGCTTTGGACAGGATGAGCAGTTCTTC
TRBV12-3/TRBV12-4	.	TRBJ2-1	.	CASIMGAPNYNEQFF	TGTGCCAGCATTATGGGGGCCCCAAACTACAATGAGCAGTTCTTC
TRBV7-9	.	TRBJ2-7	many	CASSLGHPGVYEQYF	TGTGCCAGCAGCTTAGGACACCCCGGGGTTTACGAGCAGTACTTC
TRBV7-9	.	TRBJ2-7	many	CASSSGVFEQYF	TGTGCCAGCAGCTCAGGGGTTTTCGAGCAGTACTTC
TRBV7-9	.	TRBJ2-7	few	CASSTLQTGRESYEQYF	TGTGCCAGCAGCACCCTCCAGACAGGGAGGGAATCCTACGAGCAGTACTTC
TRBV5-6	.	TRBJ2-3	many	CASSLGVVDTQYF	TGTGCCAGCAGCTTGGGGGTGGTGGATACGCAGTATTTT
TRBV20-1	TRBD1	TRBJ2-7	few	CSARQSSPSRDRAYEQYF	TGCAGTGCTAGGCAGAGTTCGCCTAGTCGGGACAGAGCCTACGAGCAGTACTTC
TRBV18	.	TRBJ1-1	few	CASSPDRLTEAFF	TGTGCCAGCTCACCAGACAGATTGACTGAAGCTTTCTTT
TRBV20-1	TRBD2	TRBJ2-7	.	CSGTSGGTKSYEQYF	TGCAGTGGGACTAGCGGGGGCACCAAATCGTACGAGCAGTACTTC
TRBV7-8	.	TRBJ1-2	many	CASSLVGGLYGYTF	TGTGCCAGCAGCTTAGTCGGGGGTCTATATGGCTACACCTTC
TRBV4-2	TRBD1	TRBJ1-3	many	CASRLEGADGNTIYF	TGTGCCAGCAGGCTGGAGGGGGCAGACGGAAACACCATATATTTT
TRBV6-2/TRBV6-3	.	TRBJ2-7	few	CASGFGRGSEQYF	TGTGCCAGCGGCTTCGGGCGGGGTAGCGAGCAGTACTTC
TRBV20-1	TRBD1	TRBJ2-2	.	CSARGTGFGGELFF	TGCAGTGCTAGAGGGACAGGGTTTGGAGGGGAGCTGTTTTTT
TRBV20-1	.	TRBJ1-4	many	CSAAGILNEKLFF	TGCAGTGCGGCCGGGATTCTTAATGAAAAACTGTTTTTT
TRBV24-1	.	TRBJ2-1	few	CATSDPRTDRVWEQFF	TGTGCCACCAGTGATCCCCGGACAGATCGGGTATGGGAGCAGTTCTTC
TRBV7-7	TRBD2	TRBJ2-1	many	CASSPTLAGHYNEQFF	TGTGCCAGCAGCCCAACACTAGCGGGACATTACAATGAGCAGTTCTTC
TRBV3-1	.	TRBJ1-5	.	CASSPKSADNQPQHF	TGTGCCAGCAGCCCGAAATCGGCAGACAATCAGCCCCAGCATTTT
TRBV11-2	.	TRBJ1-2	.	CASSFAGKFGYTF	TGTGCCAGCAGCTTCGCTGGAAAATTTGGCTACACCTTC
TRBV6-2/TRBV6-3	.	TRBJ2-1	many	CATGGLNEQFF	TGTGCCACCGGGGGTTTGAATGAGCAGTTCTTC
TRBV6-2/TRBV6-3	.	TRBJ2-7	many	CASSTLNSPYEQYF	TGTGCCAGCTCTACGTTGAACTCTCCCTACGAGCAGTACTTC
TRBV29-1	.	TRBJ1-1	many	CSVEDRENTEAFF	TGCAGCGTTGAAGACAGAGAGAACACTGAAGCTTTCTTT
TRBV5-6	TRBD1	TRBJ1-1	many	CASNRGEAEAFF	TGTGCCAGCAACAGGGGTGAGGCTGAAGCTTTCTTT
TRBV7-9	.	TRBJ2-7	many	CASSHTQDNYEQYF	TGTGCCAGCAGCCATACTCAAGACAACTACGAGCAGTACTTC
TRBV12-3/TRBV12-4	TRBD1	TRBJ2-5	many	CASRHGTGQQETQYF	TGTGCCAGCAGGCATGGGACAGGGCAACAAGAGACCCAGTACTTC
TRBV27	.	TRBJ1-3	.	CASSLSANSGNTIYF	TGTGCCAGCAGTTTATCGGCAAACTCTGGAAACACCATATATTTT
TRBV30	TRBD2	TRBJ2-1	few	CAWSVASGTYNEQFF	TGTGCCTGGAGTGTGGCTAGCGGGACCTACAATGAGCAGTTCTTC
TRBV23-1	.	TRBJ2-2	many	CARPLKGELFF	TGCGCCAGACCCCTTAAGGGGGAGCTGTTTTTT
TRBV12-3/TRBV12-4	.	TRBJ2-2	.	CASSFPRVIYTGELFF	TGTGCCAGCAGTTTCCCCCGGGTTATTTACACCGGGGAGCTGTTTTTT
TRBV11-2	TRBD2	TRBJ2-7	.	CASSPSRAGGYEQYF	TGTGCCAGCAGCCCAAGCCGGGCGGGAGGGTACGAGCAGTACTTC
TRBV7-8	.	TRBJ2-5	.	CASSLAGRSGETQYF	TGTGCCAGCAGCTTAGCGGGACGCTCTGGGGAGACCCAGTACTTC
TRBV3-1	TRBD2	TRBJ2-7	many	CASSQRLAGEQYF	TGTGCCAGCAGCCAAAGACTAGCGGGCGAGCAGTACTTC
TRBV7-2	.	TRBJ1-1	.	CASSLVSGRRGTEAFF	TGTGCCAGCAGCTTAGTTTCAGGTCGCAGGGGCACTGAAGCTTTCTTT
TRBV6-1	.	TRBJ1-1	many	CASSRSGRTEAFF	TGTGCCAGCTCCCGCTCGGGGCGGACTGAAGCTTTCTTT